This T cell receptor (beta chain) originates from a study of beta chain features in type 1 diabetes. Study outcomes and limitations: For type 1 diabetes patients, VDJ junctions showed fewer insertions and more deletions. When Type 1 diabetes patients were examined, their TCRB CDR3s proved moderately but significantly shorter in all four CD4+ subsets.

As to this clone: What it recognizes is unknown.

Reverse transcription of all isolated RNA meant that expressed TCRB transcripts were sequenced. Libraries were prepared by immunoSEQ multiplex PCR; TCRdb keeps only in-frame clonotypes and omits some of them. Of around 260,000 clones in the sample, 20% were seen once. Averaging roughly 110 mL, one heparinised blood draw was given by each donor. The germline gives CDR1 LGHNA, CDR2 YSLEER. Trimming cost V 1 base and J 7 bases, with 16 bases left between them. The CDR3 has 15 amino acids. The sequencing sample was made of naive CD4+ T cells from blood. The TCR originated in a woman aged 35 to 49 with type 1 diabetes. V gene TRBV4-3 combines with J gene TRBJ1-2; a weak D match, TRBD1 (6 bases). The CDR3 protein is CASSQGLGRGGGYTF. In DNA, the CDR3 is TGCGCCAGCAGCCAAGGGCTAGGGCGAGGGGGTGGCTACACCTTC.